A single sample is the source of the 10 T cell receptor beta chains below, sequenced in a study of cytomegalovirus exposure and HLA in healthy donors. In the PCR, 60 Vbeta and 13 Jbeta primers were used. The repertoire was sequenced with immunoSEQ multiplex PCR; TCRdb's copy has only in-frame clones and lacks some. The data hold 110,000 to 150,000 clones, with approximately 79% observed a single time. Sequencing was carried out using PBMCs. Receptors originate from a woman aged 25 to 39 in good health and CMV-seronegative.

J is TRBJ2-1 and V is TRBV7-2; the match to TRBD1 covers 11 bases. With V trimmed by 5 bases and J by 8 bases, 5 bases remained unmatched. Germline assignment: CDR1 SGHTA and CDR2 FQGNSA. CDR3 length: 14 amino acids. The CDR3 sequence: CASSLGQGVDEQFF. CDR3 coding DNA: TGTGCCAGCAGCCTGGGACAGGGGGTCGATGAGCAGTTCTTC.

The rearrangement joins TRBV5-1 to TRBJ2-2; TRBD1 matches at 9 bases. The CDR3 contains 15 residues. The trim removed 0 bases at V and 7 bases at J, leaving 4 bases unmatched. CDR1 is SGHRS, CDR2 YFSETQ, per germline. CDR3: CASSLVGQGHGELFF. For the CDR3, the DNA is TGCGCCAGCAGCTTGGTCGGACAGGGGCACGGGGAGCTGTTTTTT.

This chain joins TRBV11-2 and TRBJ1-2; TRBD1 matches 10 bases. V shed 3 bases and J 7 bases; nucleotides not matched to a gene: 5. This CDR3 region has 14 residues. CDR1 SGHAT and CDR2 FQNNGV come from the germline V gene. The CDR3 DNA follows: TGTGCCAGCAGCTTGGACAGGGGGAGGTCTGGCTACACCTTC. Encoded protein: CASSLDRGRSGYTF.

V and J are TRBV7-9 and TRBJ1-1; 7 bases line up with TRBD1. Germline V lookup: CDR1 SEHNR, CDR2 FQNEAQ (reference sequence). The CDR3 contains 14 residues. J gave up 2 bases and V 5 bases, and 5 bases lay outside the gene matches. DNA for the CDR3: TGTGCCAGCAGCCGGGACAGAATAAACACTGAAGCTTTCTTT. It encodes CASSRDRINTEAFF.

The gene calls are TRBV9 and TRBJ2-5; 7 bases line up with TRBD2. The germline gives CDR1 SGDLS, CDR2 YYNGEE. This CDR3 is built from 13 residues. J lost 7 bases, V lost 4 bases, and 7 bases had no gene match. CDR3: CASSIDPGGTQYF. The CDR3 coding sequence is TGTGCCAGCAGCATCGATCCGGGGGGGACCCAGTACTTC.

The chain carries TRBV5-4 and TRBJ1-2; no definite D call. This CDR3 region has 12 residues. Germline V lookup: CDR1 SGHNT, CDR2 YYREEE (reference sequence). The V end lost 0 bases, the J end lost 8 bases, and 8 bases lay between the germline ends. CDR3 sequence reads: CASSLVTGGYTF. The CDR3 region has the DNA TGTGCCAGCAGCTTGGTTACGGGGGGCTACACCTTC.

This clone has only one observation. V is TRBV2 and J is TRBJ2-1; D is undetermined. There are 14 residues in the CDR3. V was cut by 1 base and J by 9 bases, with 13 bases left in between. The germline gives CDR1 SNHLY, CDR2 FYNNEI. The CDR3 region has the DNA TGTGCCAGCAGTGAAGTCGGTGGTCGGTCTGAGCAGTTCTTC. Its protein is CASSEVGGRSEQFF.

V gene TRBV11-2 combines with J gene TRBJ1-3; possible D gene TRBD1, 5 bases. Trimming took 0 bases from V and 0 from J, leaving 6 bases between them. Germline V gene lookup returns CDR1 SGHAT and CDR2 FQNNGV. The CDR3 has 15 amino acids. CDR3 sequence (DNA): TGTGCCAGCAGCTTAGATACAGGCTCTGGAAACACCATATATTTT. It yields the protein CASSLDTGSGNTIYF.

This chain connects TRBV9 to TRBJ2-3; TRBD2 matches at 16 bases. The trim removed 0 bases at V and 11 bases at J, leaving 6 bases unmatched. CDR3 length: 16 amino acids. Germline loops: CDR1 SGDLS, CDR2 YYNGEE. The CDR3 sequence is CASSVGGTSGGVLQYF. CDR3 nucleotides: TGTGCCAGCAGCGTAGGTGGGACTAGCGGGGGGGTCCTGCAGTATTTT.

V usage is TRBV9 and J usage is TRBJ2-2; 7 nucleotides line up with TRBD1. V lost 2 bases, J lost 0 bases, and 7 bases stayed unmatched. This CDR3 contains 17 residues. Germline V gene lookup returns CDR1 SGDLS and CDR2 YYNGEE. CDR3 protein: CASSVQGTAANTGELFF. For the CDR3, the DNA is TGTGCCAGCAGCGTCCAGGGGACAGCAGCGAACACCGGGGAGCTGTTTTTT.